The rows below give T cell receptor beta chains drawn from one sample of a study of blood T cell repertoires in COVID-19. Sequencing used immunoSEQ multiplex PCR; TCRdb keeps in-frame clones, though not all of them. The data show more than 200,000 clones, 84% seen once. Specimen: PBMCs or T cells enriched from blood (not recorded which). All receptors come from a man aged 60-69 years who had recovered from COVID-19. Each CDR3 is given with its conserved first and last residue. D genes are given only for firm matches. Clone size, where shown, is once, few, many, or a class for clones that have expanded.

len	v_gene	d_gene	abundance	j_gene	CDR3nt	CDR3aa
15	TRBV7-2	TRBD2	NA	TRBJ2-1	TGTGCCAGCAGCCCGAAGGGACTAGCGGGTGAGGAGCAGTTCTTC	CASSPKGLAGEEQFF
14	TRBV6-5	TRBD1	NA	TRBJ1-6	TGTGCCAGCAGTCTAGACAGGGACGGTTCACCCCTCCACTTT	CASSLDRDGSPLHF
16	TRBV4-3	TRBD2	NA	TRBJ2-1	TGCGCCAGCAGCCGATCTCTAGCGGGGGGGCGAAATGAGCAGTTCTTC	CASSRSLAGGRNEQFF
15	TRBV5-1	NA	NA	TRBJ2-3	TGCGCCAGCAGCTTACTGCCTACTAGCACAGATACGCAGTATTTT	CASSLLPTSTDTQYF
11	TRBV7-9	NA	NA	TRBJ2-7	TGTGCCAGCAGCTCTACCTACGAGCAGTACTTC	CASSSTYEQYF
12	TRBV2	NA	NA	TRBJ1-1	TGTGCCAGGAGGACAGCGAACACTGAAGCTTTCTTT	CARRTANTEAFF
16	TRBV18	NA	NA	TRBJ2-7	TGTGCCAGCTCACTACCTATCGTCGGGCAGGGCAGCGAGCAGTACTTC	CASSLPIVGQGSEQYF
14	TRBV19	NA	NA	TRBJ1-4	TGTGCCAGTACCGCACAGGGCGGAGATGAAAAACTGTTTTTT	CASTAQGGDEKLFF
16	TRBV12-5	TRBD1	NA	TRBJ1-5	TGTGCTAGTGGACCGACAGGGAGTTGGTATAATCAGCCCCAGCATTTT	CASGPTGSWYNQPQHF
14	TRBV9	TRBD2	NA	TRBJ2-5	TGTGCCAGCAGCGTTAGCGGGGGGCAAGAGACCCAGTACTTC	CASSVSGGQETQYF
16	TRBV24-1	TRBD1	NA	TRBJ2-1	TGTGCCACCAGTGAGGGGACAGGGGCGATGAACAATGAGCAGTTCTTC	CATSEGTGAMNNEQFF
14	TRBV5-1	NA	NA	TRBJ1-1	TGCGCCAGCACTGTACAGGGTGGAAGCACTGAAGCTTTCTTT	CASTVQGGSTEAFF
17	TRBV10-2	TRBD2	NA	TRBJ2-7	TGCGCCAGCAGTTTGGGACTAGCGGGGGGGTCCTCCTACGAGCAGTACTTC	CASSLGLAGGSSYEQYF
12	TRBV29-1	NA	few	TRBJ1-1	TGCAGCGTATTGACAGGTTCCACTGAAGCTTTCTTT	CSVLTGSTEAFF
18	TRBV23-1	NA	once	TRBJ2-2	TGCGCCAGCAGTCAAACCTACGACAGGATTGGTATCCCCGGGGAGCTGTTTTTT	CASSQTYDRIGIPGELFF
15	TRBV11-1	TRBD1	NA	TRBJ2-6	TGTGCCAGCAGACAGGGGCCGGTATCGGCCAACGTCCTGACTTTC	CASRQGPVSANVLTF
15	TRBV19	NA	NA	TRBJ1-5	TGTGCCAGTAGTATAGGTCTGTGGGGCCATCAGCCCCAGCATTTT	CASSIGLWGHQPQHF
16	TRBV3-1/TRBV3-2	TRBD2	NA	TRBJ2-1	TGTGCCAGCAGCCCCACGAACTGGTTTAGCGGGGCCGAGCAGTTCTTC	CASSPTNWFSGAEQFF
14	TRBV6-5	NA	once	TRBJ1-2	TGTGCCAGCAGGCGACTCCAGGGGATTTATGGCTACACCTTC	CASRRLQGIYGYTF
15	TRBV5-1	TRBD1	NA	TRBJ2-3	TGCGCCAGCAGGAGGACAGGGGAAAGCACAGATACGCAGTATTTT	CASRRTGESTDTQYF
14	TRBV6-5	NA	NA	TRBJ1-1	TGTGCCAGCAGGTTACAGGGCCCGAACACTGAAGCTTTCTTT	CASRLQGPNTEAFF
14	TRBV13	NA	NA	TRBJ2-7	TGTGCCAGCAGCTCCTTGCGGGGTGACTACGAGCAGTACTTC	CASSSLRGDYEQYF
12	TRBV2	TRBD1	NA	TRBJ2-1	TGTGCCAGCAGGGGACAGGGGCTTGAGCAGTTCTTC	CASRGQGLEQFF
17	TRBV3-1/TRBV3-2	NA	NA	TRBJ1-3	TGTGCCAGCAGCCAAGAGAGGGCCTGGTCCTCTGGAAACACCATATATTTT	CASSQERAWSSGNTIYF
13	TRBV2	TRBD1	NA	TRBJ2-3	TGTGCCAGCTTGGACAGGGGCGCAGATACGCAGTATTTT	CASLDRGADTQYF
11	TRBV20-1	NA	NA	TRBJ1-1	TGCAGTCCTGACAGAAACACTGAAGCTTTCTTT	CSPDRNTEAFF
12	TRBV5-6	NA	NA	TRBJ2-7	TGTGCCAGCAGTCTCACTGGCTACGAGCAGTACTTC	CASSLTGYEQYF
18	TRBV4-3	TRBD1	NA	TRBJ2-6	TGCGCCAGCAGCCAAGATACAGGGGGCATATCTGGGGCCAACGTCCTGACTTTC	CASSQDTGGISGANVLTF
15	TRBV5-4	NA	NA	TRBJ1-1	TGTGCCAGCAGCCCAAACATCGGACAAGACACTGAAGCTTTCTTT	CASSPNIGQDTEAFF
14	TRBV5-1	TRBD1	NA	TRBJ2-7	TGCGCCAGCAGCCGGACAGGGGGCCCTTACGAGCAGTACTTC	CASSRTGGPYEQYF
16	TRBV18	NA	NA	TRBJ1-2	TGTGCCAGCTCACCACCGATGGGAACAGGAGCCTATGGCTACACCTTC	CASSPPMGTGAYGYTF
12	TRBV2	NA	NA	TRBJ2-7	TGTGCCAGCAGCCTGGACAGCTACGAGCAGTACTTC	CASSLDSYEQYF
15	TRBV7-7	TRBD2	NA	TRBJ2-1	TGTGCTAGCAGCTTACTAGCGGGGGCGAACAATGAGCAGTTCTTC	CASSLLAGANNEQFF
14	TRBV7-3	NA	NA	TRBJ2-5	TGTGCCAGCAGTACGGGGGGCATCCAAGAGACCCAGTACTTC	CASSTGGIQETQYF
14	TRBV7-9	NA	NA	TRBJ1-5	TGTGCCAGCAGCTTATCGGCAGGCGATCAGCCCCAGCATTTT	CASSLSAGDQPQHF
15	TRBV7-8	NA	NA	TRBJ1-3	TGTGCCAGCAGCTTAGCAGGGGACTCTGGAAACACCATATATTTT	CASSLAGDSGNTIYF
17	TRBV6-2/TRBV6-3	TRBD1	NA	TRBJ1-3	TGTGCCAGCAGTTACCGACAGGGTTCCCGCTCTGGAAACACCATATATTTT	CASSYRQGSRSGNTIYF
15	TRBV7-9	NA	NA	TRBJ2-1	TGTGCCAGCAGCTCCCCTCTTACAGGGAAGGATGAGCAGTTCTTC	CASSSPLTGKDEQFF
17	TRBV12-5	NA	NA	TRBJ2-4	TGTGCTAGTGGTCTCCCCGCGGGCCGGGGGGCCAAAAACATTCAGTACTTC	CASGLPAGRGAKNIQYF
13	TRBV11-3	NA	NA	TRBJ1-1	TGTGCCAGCAGCTTAGAATGGCGGACTGAAGCTTTCTTT	CASSLEWRTEAFF
13	TRBV6-5	TRBD2	NA	TRBJ2-7	TGTGCCTCCGGGGGGACTGTACCCTACGAGCAGTACTTC	CASGGTVPYEQYF
16	TRBV7-9	NA	once	TRBJ2-5	TGTGCCAGCAGCCCCATTGACAGATCTTCCAAAGAGACCCAGTACTTC	CASSPIDRSSKETQYF
17	TRBV3-1/TRBV3-2	TRBD1	NA	TRBJ1-5	TGTGTCAGCAGCCGAGGAATGGGACAGGGCAACAATCAGCCCCAGCATTTT	CVSSRGMGQGNNQPQHF
17	TRBV4-3	NA	NA	TRBJ1-2	TGCGCCAGCAGCCAAGATTCGCGGCAACACGTTAACTATGGCTACACCTTC	CASSQDSRQHVNYGYTF
16	TRBV9	TRBD1	NA	TRBJ2-3	TGTGCCAGCAGCGTAGGTGGGACAGGGGCAACAGATACGCAGTATTTT	CASSVGGTGATDTQYF
15	TRBV7-2	NA	NA	TRBJ2-5	TGTGCCAGCAGCTTGTGGGGACACAACCAAGAGACCCAGTACTTC	CASSLWGHNQETQYF
15	TRBV5-4	NA	NA	TRBJ1-1	TGTGCCAGCAGCTTGGCCGGGGTCGGGAACACTGAAGCTTTCTTT	CASSLAGVGNTEAFF
16	TRBV19	TRBD1	NA	TRBJ2-2	TGTGCCAGTAGACCCCTCGACAGGGGGCAAGGCGGGGAGCTGTTTTTT	CASRPLDRGQGGELFF
14	TRBV10-1	NA	NA	TRBJ1-1	TGCGCCAGGTTAAAGGGGGTCATGAACACTGAAGCTTTCTTT	CARLKGVMNTEAFF
16	TRBV7-3	NA	NA	TRBJ2-3	TGTGCCAGCAGCTCCCACTCCAGGGCCTCAGGCGATACGCAGTATTTT	CASSSHSRASGDTQYF
13	TRBV5-6	NA	NA	TRBJ2-7	TGTGCCAGCAGCTTGGGCAGCTCCTACGAGCAGTACTTC	CASSLGSSYEQYF
15	TRBV5-1	NA	NA	TRBJ2-2	TGCGCCAGCAGCTTGGGACAGTCGAACACCGGGGAGCTGTTTTTT	CASSLGQSNTGELFF
16	TRBV7-8	TRBD1	few	TRBJ2-4	TGTGCCAGCAGCTTAGCTCCCGGGACAGAAAAAAACATTCAGTACTTC	CASSLAPGTEKNIQYF
13	TRBV19	NA	NA	TRBJ1-1	TGTGCCAGTAGTATAGGGACTGGCACTGAAGCTTTCTTT	CASSIGTGTEAFF